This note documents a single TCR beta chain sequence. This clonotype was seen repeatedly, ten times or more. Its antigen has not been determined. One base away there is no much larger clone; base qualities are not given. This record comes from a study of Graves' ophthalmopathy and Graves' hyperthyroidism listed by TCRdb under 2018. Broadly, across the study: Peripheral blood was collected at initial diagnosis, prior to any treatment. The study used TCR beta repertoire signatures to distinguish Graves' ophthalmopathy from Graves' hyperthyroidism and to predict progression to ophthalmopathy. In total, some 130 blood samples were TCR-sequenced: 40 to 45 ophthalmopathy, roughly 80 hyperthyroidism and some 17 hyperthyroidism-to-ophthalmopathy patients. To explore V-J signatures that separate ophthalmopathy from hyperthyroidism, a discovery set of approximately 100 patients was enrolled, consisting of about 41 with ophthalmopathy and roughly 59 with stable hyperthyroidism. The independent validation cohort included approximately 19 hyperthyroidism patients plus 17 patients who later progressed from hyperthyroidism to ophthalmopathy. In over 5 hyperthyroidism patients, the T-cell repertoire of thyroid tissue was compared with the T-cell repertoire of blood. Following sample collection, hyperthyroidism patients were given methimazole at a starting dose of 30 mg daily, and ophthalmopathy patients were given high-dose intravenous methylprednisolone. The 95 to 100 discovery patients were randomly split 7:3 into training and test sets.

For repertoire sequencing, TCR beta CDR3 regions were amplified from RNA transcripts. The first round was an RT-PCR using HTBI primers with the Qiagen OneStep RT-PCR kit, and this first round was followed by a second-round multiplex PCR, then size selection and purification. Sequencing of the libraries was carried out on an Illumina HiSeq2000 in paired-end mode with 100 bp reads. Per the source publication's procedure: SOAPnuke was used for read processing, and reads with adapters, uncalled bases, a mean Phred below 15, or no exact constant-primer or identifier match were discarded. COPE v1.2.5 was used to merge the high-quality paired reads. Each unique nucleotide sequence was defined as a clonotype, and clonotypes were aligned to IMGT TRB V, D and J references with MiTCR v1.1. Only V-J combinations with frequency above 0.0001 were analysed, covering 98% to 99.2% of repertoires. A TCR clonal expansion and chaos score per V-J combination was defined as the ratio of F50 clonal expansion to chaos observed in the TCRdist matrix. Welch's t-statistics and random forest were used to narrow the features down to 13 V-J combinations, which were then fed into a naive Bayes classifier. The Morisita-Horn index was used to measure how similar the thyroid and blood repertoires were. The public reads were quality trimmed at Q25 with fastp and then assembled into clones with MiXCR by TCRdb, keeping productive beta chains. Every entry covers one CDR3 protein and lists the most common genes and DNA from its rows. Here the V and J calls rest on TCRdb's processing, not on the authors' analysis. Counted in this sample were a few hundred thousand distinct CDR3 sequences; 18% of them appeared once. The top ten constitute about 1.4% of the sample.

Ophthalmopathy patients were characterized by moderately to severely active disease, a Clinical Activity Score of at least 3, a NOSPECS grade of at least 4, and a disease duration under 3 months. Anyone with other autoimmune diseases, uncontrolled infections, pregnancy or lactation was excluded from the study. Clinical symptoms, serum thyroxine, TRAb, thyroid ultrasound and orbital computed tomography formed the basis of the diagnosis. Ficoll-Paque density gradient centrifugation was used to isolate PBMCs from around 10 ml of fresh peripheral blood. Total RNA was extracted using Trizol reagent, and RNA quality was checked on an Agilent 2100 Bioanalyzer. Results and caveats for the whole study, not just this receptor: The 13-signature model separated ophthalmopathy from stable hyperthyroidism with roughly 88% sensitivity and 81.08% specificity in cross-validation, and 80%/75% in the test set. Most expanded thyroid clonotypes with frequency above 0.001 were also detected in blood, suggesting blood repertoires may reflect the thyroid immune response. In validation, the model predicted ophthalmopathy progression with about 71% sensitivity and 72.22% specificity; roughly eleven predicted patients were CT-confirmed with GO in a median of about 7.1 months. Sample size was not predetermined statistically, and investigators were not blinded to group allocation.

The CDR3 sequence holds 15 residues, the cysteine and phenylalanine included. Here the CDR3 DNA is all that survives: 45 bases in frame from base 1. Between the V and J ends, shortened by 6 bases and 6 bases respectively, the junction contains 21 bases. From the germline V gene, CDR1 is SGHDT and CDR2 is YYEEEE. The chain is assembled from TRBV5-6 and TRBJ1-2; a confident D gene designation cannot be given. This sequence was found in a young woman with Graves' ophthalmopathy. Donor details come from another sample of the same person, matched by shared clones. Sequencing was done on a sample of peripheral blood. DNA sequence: TGTGCCAGCACTGAAAGTAGGGTTGACGACAATGGCTACACCTTC. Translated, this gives CASTESRVDDNGYTF.